Below, 10 T cell receptor beta chains from the same sample are listed, as sequenced in a study of molecular identifiers for immune sequencing clone quantification (dated by TCRdb to about 2018). Libraries came from PCR. TCRdb shows the sequencer as NextSeq 500. TCRdb reprocessing: public reads trimmed at Q25 with fastp, clones called with MiXCR, in-frame beta chains kept. One record per CDR3 amino acid sequence lists the most common genes and DNA. The sample includes hundreds of thousands of distinct CDR3 sequences, with roughly 24% observed a single time. The top ten clones comprise 0.65% to 0.75% of the sample. Sequencing was carried out using naive CD8+ T cells from blood, with Jurkat cell RNA spiked in. Interpreted using the paper, the cell subset or site label stands for: FACS-sorted CD8+CD4-CCR7+CD45RA+ naive T cells. The receptor source for this set is a human donor in good health. Some libraries in this study had Jurkat cell RNA spiked in.

Notes on this clonotype: A much more abundant neighbour one base away suggests this may be a read error. The chain recombines TRBV4-3 with TRBJ2-2, with D possibly TRBD2 on 6 matching bases. This CDR3 region has 15 residues. The germline V and J ends were trimmed by 4 bases and 7 bases, with 16 bases remaining between them. Germline assignment: CDR1 LGHNA and CDR2 YSLEER. The CDR3 nucleotides read TGCGCCAGCAGCCCGACTAGTTTGAGCATCGGGGAGCTGTTTTTT. Translating gives CASSPTSLSIGELFF.

The table lists this clonotype with a few counts. The chain links TRBV20-1 to TRBJ1-4, with 7 bases identical to TRBD1. Germline V lookup: CDR1 DFQATT, CDR2 SNEGSKA (reference sequence). The trim removed 4 bases at V and 3 bases at J, leaving 2 bases unmatched. The CDR3 runs 13 residues. The CDR3 here is CSAKQGSNEKLFF. CDR3 bases: TGCAGTGCTAAACAGGGGTCTAATGAAAAACTGTTTTTT.

The V call is TRBV11-2, the J call TRBJ2-7; D is uncertain. V lost 2 bases, J lost 3 bases, and 14 bases lay in between. Per the germline V gene, CDR1 is SGHAT and CDR2 is FQNNGV. There are 15 residues in the CDR3. The CDR3 DNA is TGTGCCAGCAGCTTACGCCAGGTTCATGGCTACGAGCAGTACTTC. This gives the protein CASSLRQVHGYEQYF.

The J gene is TRBJ2-5, the V gene TRBV27; the match to TRBD2 covers 7 bases. The CDR3 has 15 residues. Looked up from germline, CDR1 is MNHEY and CDR2 is SMNVEV (reference sequence). J was trimmed by 2 bases and V by 0 bases; bases with no gene match: 3. The CDR3 sequence is CASSLSGGSQETQYF. The DNA of the CDR3 is TGTGCCAGCAGTTTATCCGGGGGGAGTCAAGAGACCCAGTACTTC.

This clonotype occurred many times. This chain joins TRBV30 and TRBJ1-2; D remains ambiguous. V was shortened by 5 bases and J by 11 bases, with 21 bases between the two germline ends. The germline CDR1 and CDR2 sequences are GTSNPN and SVGIG (reference sequence). The CDR3 totals 13 residues. CDR3 nucleotide sequence: TGTGCCTGGGACAAAATCCCACCTCATGAGTACACCTTC. As protein: CAWDKIPPHEYTF.

This clonotype was observed many times. The chain combines TRBV27 with TRBJ2-3; no clear D gene. In germline, CDR1 is MNHEY, CDR2 SMNVEV (reference sequence). The V end was cut by 0 bases, the J end by 0 bases, with 7 bases between. The CDR3 contains 15 residues. The CDR3 here is CASSLSPTSTDTQYF. For the CDR3, the DNA is TGTGCCAGCAGTTTATCCCCTACAAGCACAGATACGCAGTATTTT.

Comments on this clonotype: At one end the junction does not follow the germline gene, possibly because of a read error. The chain couples TRBV11-2 to TRBJ2-7; tentatively, D is TRBD2 (5 bases). Germline-derived CDR1 and CDR2 are SGHAT and FQNNGV. The CDR3 sequence is 15 residues long. The CDR3 spells CASSPLAGAVYKQYF. The CDR3 DNA is TGTGCCAGCAGCCCCTTAGCAGGAGCGGTCTACAAGCAGTACTTC.

There are a few counts of this clonotype. This chain links TRBV9 with TRBJ1-1; the match to TRBD1 covers 9 bases. CDR1 and CDR2 (germline): SGDLS, YYNGEE. The trim removed 3 bases at V and 0 bases at J, leaving 3 bases unmatched. The length of the CDR3 is 15 residues. CDR3 coding DNA: TGTGCCAGCAGCGATGGACAGGGGATGAACACTGAAGCTTTCTTT. Amino acid sequence: CASSDGQGMNTEAFF.

With regard to this clonotype: Compared with germline, one end of the junction differs, possibly owing to a read error. This chain joins TRBV5-6 and TRBJ2-2; D is unclear. The CDR3 has 13 amino acids. Per the germline V gene, CDR1 is SGHDT and CDR2 is YYEEEE. The CDR3 DNA reads as TGTGCCAACAGCTTGGGATCGACCGGGGAGCTGTTTTTT. It is translated as CANSLGSTGELFF.

The table lists this clonotype with a few counts. The rearrangement joins TRBV7-9 to TRBJ2-7, with 9 nucleotides matching TRBD2. Germline CDR1 and CDR2: SEHNR and FQNEAQ (reference sequence). V shed 1 base and J 6 bases; nucleotides not matched to a gene: 4. The CDR3 runs 14 residues. The chain's CDR3 is CASSLVAGAGEQYF. DNA for the CDR3: TGTGCCAGCAGCTTAGTAGCGGGAGCGGGCGAGCAGTACTTC.